Below are 8 T cell receptor beta chains sequenced from a single sample in a study of T-cell memory formation after mild COVID-19. MiXCR, applied by TCRdb to the 5' RACE reads, yields one record per CDR3 protein. The table records about 250,000 distinct CDR3 sequences, 15% to 17% of them present only once. The sample consisted of PBMCs or a T cell subset sorted from them (not recorded which). These receptor sequences come from an adult woman who had mild COVID-19 (a few samples of this study predate the infection). Cell type and time point are not known.

This clonotype has a count of ten or more. The chain carries TRBV7-2 and TRBJ2-1; no firm D call. V lost 3 bases and J 7 bases, leaving 7 bases between the germline ends. The CDR3 runs 12 residues. Looked up from germline, CDR1 is SGHTA and CDR2 is FQGNSA. For the CDR3, the DNA is TGTGCCAGCAGCTTGGACCGTAATGAGCAGTTCTTC. Amino acid sequence: CASSLDRNEQFF. Variable domain in full (rest from reference TRBV7-2 and TRBJ2-1): GAGVSQSPSNKVTEKGKDVELRCDPISGHTALYWYRQSLGQGLEFLIYFQGNSAPDKSGLPSDRFSAERTGGSVSTLTIQRTQQEDSAVYLCASSLDRNEQFFGPGTRLTVL.

The J gene is TRBJ2-1, the V gene TRBV12-3 or TRBV12-4, with 8 bases that match TRBD1. Trimming removed 6 bases from V and 10 bases from J; junction bases left unmatched: 14. The CDR3 has 15 residues. This CDR3 is CASSYRTGRGREQFF. The CDR3 DNA follows: TGTGCCAGCAGCTACAGGACAGGGCGCGGCCGCGAGCAGTTCTTC.

This clonotype was found a few times. This rearrangement joins TRBV25-1 to TRBJ2-7; 7 positions match TRBD2. This CDR3 contains 16 residues. The V segment lost 5 bases and the J segment 1 base; nucleotides outside the gene matches: 11. Germline V gene sequence: CDR1 MGHDK, CDR2 SYGVNS. For the CDR3, the DNA is TGTGCCAGCAGTCCCCGGGGAGGGGTCAAGTCCTACGAGCAGTACTTC. This sequence encodes CASSPRGGVKSYEQYF.

This clonotype was found a few times. The chain combines TRBV7-2 with TRBJ2-5; D is possibly TRBD1 (6 bases). The CDR3 consists of 15 residues. V lost 5 bases and J 4 bases, leaving 17 bases between the germline ends. Germline V gives CDR1 SGHTA, CDR2 FQGNSA. DNA of the CDR3: TGTGCCAGCAGCACTGGACAGTCCCTCGGAGAGACCCAGTACTTC. Translating it yields CASSTGQSLGETQYF.

Only a few counts were recorded for this clonotype. V and J are TRBV24-1 and TRBJ2-6, with TRBD1 matching over 7 bases. J gave up 1 base and V 0 bases, and 5 bases lay outside the gene matches. This CDR3 is built from 18 residues. Germline CDR1 reads KGHDR; CDR2 reads SFDVKD. CDR3 sequence: CATSDLPGQISGANVLTF. The CDR3, as DNA: TGTGCCACCAGTGATTTGCCGGGACAGATTTCTGGGGCCAACGTCCTGACTTTC.

The chain couples TRBV7-8 to TRBJ1-1; a possible D gene is TRBD1 (6 bases). In germline, CDR1 is SGHVS, CDR2 FQNEAQ. With 6 bases removed from V and 0 bases from J, the gap between germline ends came to 14 bases. This CDR3 is 15 amino acids long. CDR3 region: CASSSRAGVNTEAFF. In nucleotides, the CDR3 is TGTGCCAGCAGTTCCAGAGCAGGGGTGAACACTGAAGCTTTCTTT.

This clonotype was picked up a small number of times. The J gene is TRBJ2-4, the V gene TRBV5-1; 7 nucleotides agree with TRBD2. With 4 bases clipped from V and 8 bases from J, the junction kept 9 bases outside the gene matches. Germline V gene sequence: CDR1 SGHRS, CDR2 YFSETQ. The CDR3 has 14 amino acids. The CDR3 nucleotides read TGCGCCAGCAGCCCTGGTGGAGGGAGGGACATTCAGTACTTC. The encoded protein is CASSPGGGRDIQYF.

This clonotype was seen repeatedly, ten times or more. This sequence joins TRBV7-9 and TRBJ2-1; 12 bases are a match to TRBD2. This CDR3 is built from 20 residues. The V and J ends lost 1 base and 0 bases, in that order; junction bases with no gene match: 10. CDR1 is SEHNR, CDR2 FQNEAQ, per germline (reference sequence). The CDR3 loop reads CASSLERLAGGGSSYNEQFF. As DNA, the CDR3 is TGTGCCAGCAGCTTAGAGCGGCTAGCGGGAGGGGGAAGCTCCTACAATGAGCAGTTCTTC.